These T cell receptor beta chains were read from a single sample in a study of blood T cell repertoires in COVID-19. Clones were read by immunoSEQ multiplex PCR, and TCRdb kept only the in-frame ones, dropping some. The table has 150,000 or so clones, 87% seen once. Specimen: PBMCs or T cells enriched from blood (not recorded which). The receptor set was obtained from a woman between 40 and 55 years old who had been exposed to COVID-19. The CDR3 runs from the conserved cysteine through the conserved F or W. A D gene is named only where the DNA matches it firmly. Size tells how often a clone was seen (once, few, many) or the class of an expanded clone, and some rows leave it out.

J: TRBJ2-1; size: once; V: TRBV12-3/TRBV12-4; length: 13; D: NA; CDR3: CASSFRRGDEQFF; DNA: TGTGCCAGCAGTTTTAGAAGAGGCGATGAGCAGTTCTTC
J: TRBJ2-2; size: NA; V: TRBV5-6; length: 16; D: TRBD2; CDR3: CASSLNLAGGPGELFF; DNA: TGTGCCAGCAGCTTGAATCTAGCGGGGGGCCCAGGGGAGCTGTTTTTT
J: TRBJ2-5; size: NA; V: TRBV12-3/TRBV12-4; length: 12; D: TRBD2; CDR3: CASRREQETQYF; DNA: TGTGCCAGCAGGCGGGAGCAAGAGACCCAGTACTTC
J: TRBJ1-1; size: NA; V: TRBV2; length: 13; D: NA; CDR3: CASSGLENTEAFF; DNA: TGTGCCAGCAGTGGTTTAGAGAACACTGAAGCTTTCTTT
J: TRBJ1-5; size: NA; V: TRBV19; length: 15; D: NA; CDR3: CASRLSTVWNQPQHF; DNA: TGTGCCAGTAGGTTGTCAACGGTTTGGAATCAGCCCCAGCATTTT
J: TRBJ2-7; size: NA; V: TRBV19; length: 14; D: TRBD2; CDR3: CASSISGGPYEQYF; DNA: TGTGCCAGTAGTATTAGCGGGGGTCCCTACGAGCAGTACTTC
J: TRBJ1-2; size: NA; V: TRBV27; length: 16; D: TRBD1; CDR3: CASSPWDRGNNYGYTF; DNA: TGTGCCAGCAGTCCCTGGGACAGGGGAAATAACTATGGCTACACCTTC
J: TRBJ1-6; size: NA; V: TRBV18; length: 14; D: TRBD1; CDR3: CASSLGQSNSPLHF; DNA: TGTGCCAGCTCATTGGGACAGAGTAATTCACCCCTCCACTTT
J: TRBJ2-2; size: NA; V: TRBV27; length: 15; D: NA; CDR3: CASSLLQGYTGELFF; DNA: TGTGCCAGCAGTTTATTGCAGGGCTACACCGGGGAGCTGTTTTTT
J: TRBJ2-1; size: NA; V: TRBV6-5; length: 15; D: NA; CDR3: CASRGGRRSYNEQFF; DNA: TGTGCCAGCAGGGGTGGGAGGCGCTCCTACAATGAGCAGTTCTTC
J: TRBJ1-1; size: NA; V: TRBV27; length: 16; D: TRBD1; CDR3: CASSPRSGTGGSEAFF; DNA: TGTGCCAGCAGTCCACGGTCCGGGACAGGGGGCTCTGAAGCTTTCTTT
J: TRBJ1-5; size: NA; V: TRBV18; length: 16; D: TRBD1; CDR3: CASSEMDRNSNQPQHF; DNA: TGTGCCAGCTCAGAAATGGACAGGAATAGCAATCAGCCCCAGCATTTT
J: TRBJ2-1; size: once; V: TRBV19; length: 15; D: NA; CDR3: CASSILGRERGEQFF; DNA: TGTGCCAGTAGTATCCTCGGACGCGAACGGGGTGAGCAGTTCTTC
J: TRBJ1-5; size: once; V: TRBV5-8; length: 11; D: NA; CDR3: CASRENQPQHF; DNA: TGTGCCAGCAGGGAGAATCAGCCCCAGCATTTT
J: TRBJ2-5; size: NA; V: TRBV5-6; length: 14; D: TRBD1; CDR3: CASRPQGASWTQYF; DNA: TGTGCCAGCAGACCTCAGGGGGCATCGTGGACCCAGTACTTC
J: TRBJ2-3; size: NA; V: TRBV4-3; length: 17; D: TRBD1; CDR3: CASSQGNRGRGTDTQYF; DNA: TGCGCCAGCAGCCAAGGGAACAGGGGGCGCGGGACAGATACGCAGTATTTT
J: TRBJ1-1; size: NA; V: TRBV4-1; length: 13; D: NA; CDR3: CASGWGRNTEAFF; DNA: TGCGCCAGCGGCTGGGGGCGGAACACTGAAGCTTTCTTT
J: TRBJ2-7; size: NA; V: TRBV14; length: 17; D: TRBD2; CDR3: CASSQTPSGRLSYEQYF; DNA: TGTGCCAGCAGCCAAACTCCTAGCGGGAGACTTTCCTACGAGCAGTACTTC
J: TRBJ1-4; size: NA; V: TRBV6-5; length: 14; D: NA; CDR3: CASSSGRGGEKLFF; DNA: TGTGCCAGCAGTTCAGGGAGGGGCGGTGAAAAACTGTTTTTT
J: TRBJ2-2; size: once; V: TRBV9; length: 14; D: TRBD2; CDR3: CASSTSGTSWELFF; DNA: TGTGCCAGCAGCACTAGCGGGACTTCCTGGGAGCTGTTTTTT
J: TRBJ1-1; size: NA; V: TRBV18; length: 18; D: TRBD1; CDR3: CASSPRGQGQRVGTEAFF; DNA: TGTGCCAGCTCACCTCGGGGACAGGGGCAGCGGGTAGGGACTGAAGCTTTCTTT
J: TRBJ2-5; size: NA; V: TRBV12-3/TRBV12-4; length: 13; D: NA; CDR3: CASSIRGIETQYF; DNA: TGTGCCAGCAGTATCCGGGGGATAGAGACCCAGTACTTC
J: TRBJ2-1; size: NA; V: TRBV7-3; length: 14; D: NA; CDR3: CASSTTGTRGEQFF; DNA: TGTGCCAGCAGCACTACCGGGACGCGGGGTGAGCAGTTCTTC
J: TRBJ2-2; size: NA; V: TRBV6-5; length: 13; D: NA; CDR3: CASSYIYTGELFF; DNA: TGTGCCAGCAGTTATATCTACACCGGGGAGCTGTTTTTT
J: TRBJ2-3; size: NA; V: TRBV4-1; length: 13; D: NA; CDR3: CASSLSVADTQYF; DNA: TGCGCCAGCAGCCTATCCGTCGCAGATACGCAGTATTTT
J: TRBJ1-3; size: NA; V: TRBV7-9; length: 16; D: NA; CDR3: CASSPWDTSSGNTIYF; DNA: TGTGCCAGCAGCCCGTGGGACACCAGCTCTGGAAACACCATATATTTT
J: TRBJ2-7; size: NA; V: TRBV21-1; length: 15; D: NA; CDR3: CASRVRFRGPYEQYF; DNA: TGTGCCAGCAGAGTTCGTTTCAGGGGCCCCTACGAGCAGTACTTC
J: TRBJ2-5; size: few; V: TRBV5-1; length: 13; D: NA; CDR3: CASKTIGQETQYF; DNA: TGCGCCAGCAAAACTATTGGACAAGAGACCCAGTACTTC
J: TRBJ1-2; size: few; V: TRBV28; length: 14; D: NA; CDR3: CASSLYRGAKGYTF; DNA: TGTGCCAGCAGTTTATATCGGGGGGCGAAAGGCTACACCTTC
J: TRBJ2-2; size: NA; V: TRBV19; length: 13; D: NA; CDR3: CATKRSGTGELFF; DNA: TGTGCCACCAAGCGGAGTGGGACCGGGGAGCTGTTTTTT
J: TRBJ1-3; size: few; V: TRBV19; length: 15; D: TRBD1; CDR3: CASSTRTGPRDTIYF; DNA: TGTGCCAGTAGTACCCGGACAGGACCCCGGGACACCATATATTTT
J: TRBJ2-1; size: NA; V: TRBV5-1; length: 16; D: TRBD2; CDR3: CASSVLAGGSSGEQFF; DNA: TGCGCCAGCAGCGTACTAGCGGGGGGGTCATCTGGTGAGCAGTTCTTC
J: TRBJ1-2; size: few; V: TRBV6-6; length: 14; D: TRBD1; CDR3: CASSYQQGSRGYTF; DNA: TGTGCCAGCAGTTACCAACAGGGGTCAAGGGGCTACACCTTC
J: TRBJ2-1; size: NA; V: TRBV11-2; length: 14; D: TRBD1; CDR3: CASSLQGGGNEQFF; DNA: TGTGCCAGCAGCTTACAAGGGGGCGGGAATGAGCAGTTCTTC
J: TRBJ1-4; size: NA; V: TRBV27; length: 13; D: NA; CDR3: CASSLFVGGKLFF; DNA: TGTGCCAGCAGTTTATTTGTCGGTGGAAAACTGTTTTTT
J: TRBJ1-4; size: once; V: TRBV15; length: 15; D: NA; CDR3: CATSRGGGTNEKLFF; DNA: TGTGCCACCAGCAGAGGGGGGGGTACTAATGAAAAACTGTTTTTT
J: TRBJ2-3; size: NA; V: TRBV7-9; length: 14; D: NA; CDR3: CASSGGYSGSTQYF; DNA: TGTGCCAGCAGCGGTGGTTATAGCGGAAGTACGCAGTATTTT
J: TRBJ2-7; size: few; V: TRBV6-5; length: 14; D: NA; CDR3: CASSYLAGGYEQYF; DNA: TGTGCCAGCAGTTATTTGGCGGGTGGTTACGAGCAGTACTTC
J: TRBJ2-3; size: NA; V: TRBV4-2; length: 18; D: TRBD2; CDR3: CASSQLPGTSGGSDTQYF; DNA: TGTGCCAGCAGCCAATTACCAGGGACTAGCGGGGGTTCAGATACGCAGTATTTT
J: TRBJ2-2; size: NA; V: TRBV4-3; length: 17; D: TRBD2; CDR3: CASSRPGLGVDTGELFF; DNA: TGCGCCAGCAGCCGACCGGGACTAGGCGTTGACACCGGGGAGCTGTTTTTT